Sequencing of this T cell receptor beta chain was carried out in a study of control samples from healthy donors and cancer patients. The CDR3 totals 14 residues. The V end lost 1 base, the J end lost 6 bases, and 10 bases lay between the germline ends. In germline, CDR1 is SGHDN, CDR2 FVKESK. Clones were sequenced by immunoSEQ multiplex PCR, and TCRdb holds only the in-frame ones, with some missing. Altogether over 150,000 clones are present, 90% to 95% being singletons, with the ten largest covering about 15%. This rearrangement joins TRBV14 to TRBJ2-1, with D unclear. The receptor comes from a man aged 55 to 69 with colorectal cancer. Material for sequencing was PBMCs. The CDR3 sequence: CASSQVWASNEQFF. As DNA, the CDR3 is TGTGCCAGCAGCCAAGTTTGGGCTAGCAATGAGCAGTTCTTC.